A single sample is the source of the 15 T cell receptor beta chains below, sequenced in a study of control samples from healthy donors and cancer patients. Libraries were prepared by immunoSEQ multiplex PCR; TCRdb keeps only in-frame clonotypes and omits some of them. The sample holds over 150,000 clones, roughly nine tenths seen once. Sequences were obtained from blood. These receptors were collected from a young man in good health.

CDR3 nucleotides: TGCAGTGCTAGTGACGGGGCAACTGCGGACATTCAGTACTTC. The encoded protein is CSASDGATADIQYF. The chain couples TRBV20-1 to TRBJ2-4; D may be TRBD1 or TRBD2 (5 bases each). Germline assignment: CDR1 DFQATT and CDR2 SNEGSKA (reference sequence). There are 14 residues in the CDR3. The germline V and J ends were trimmed by 3 bases and 8 bases, with 17 bases remaining between them.

This sequence joins TRBV7-2 and TRBJ2-7; D gene ambiguous. The CDR3 length is 15 residues. Trimming stripped 0 bases from V and 0 bases from J, with 9 bases between. Germline V lookup: CDR1 SGHTA, CDR2 FQGNSA. The CDR3 reads CASSLAIGSSYEQYF. In DNA, the CDR3 is TGTGCCAGCAGCTTAGCGATAGGCAGCTCCTACGAGCAGTACTTC. The variable domain in full, completed from reference TRBV7-2 and TRBJ2-7, reads GAGVSQSPSNKVTEKGKDVELRCDPISGHTALYWYRQSLGQGLEFLIYFQGNSAPDKSGLPSDRFSAERTGGSVSTLTIQRTQQEDSAVYLCASSLAIGSSYEQYFGPGTRLTVT.

This chain joins TRBV2 and TRBJ2-7; D possibly corresponds to TRBD2 (5 bases). Germline assignment: CDR1 SNHLY and CDR2 FYNNEI. CDR3 length: 12 amino acids. V was shortened by 2 bases and J by 7 bases, with 9 bases between the two germline ends. The chain's CDR3 is CASSEMGSEQYF. For the CDR3, the DNA is TGTGCCAGCAGTGAAATGGGGAGTGAGCAGTACTTC.

The V call is TRBV5-6, the J call TRBJ1-2; 9 positions agree with TRBD1. With 4 bases clipped from V and 3 bases from J, the junction kept 7 bases outside the gene matches. Germline values: CDR1 SGHDT, CDR2 YYEEEE. This CDR3 has 15 amino acids. CDR3: CASSVRDRVHYGYTF. In DNA, the CDR3 is TGTGCCAGCAGCGTCCGGGACAGGGTTCACTATGGCTACACCTTC. Full variable domain (rest looked up from reference TRBV5-6 and TRBJ1-2): DAGVTQSPTHLIKTRGQQVTLRCSPKSGHDTVSWYQQALGQGPQFIFQYYEEEERQRGNFPDRFSGHQFPNYSSELNVNALLLGDSALYLCASSVRDRVHYGYTFGSGTRLTVV.

This chain uses TRBV7-6 with TRBJ1-5; 7 positions agree with TRBD1. The trim removed 4 bases at V and 5 bases at J, leaving 11 bases unmatched. CDR1 and CDR2 (germline): SGHVS, FNYEAQ. CDR3 length: 16 residues. The chain's CDR3 is CASSSHHPRGYQPQHF. DNA for the CDR3: TGTGCCAGCAGCTCCCATCACCCCAGGGGGTATCAGCCCCAGCATTTT.

The V call is TRBV10-3, the J call TRBJ2-1; TRBD2 matches at 14 bases. J was trimmed by 2 bases and V by 3 bases; bases with no gene match: 6. Germline loops: CDR1 ENHRY, CDR2 SYGVKD. This CDR3 is 18 amino acids long. The CDR3 protein is CAISETTSGRGTYNEQFF. CDR3 DNA: TGTGCCATCAGTGAAACGACTAGCGGGAGGGGGACCTACAATGAGCAGTTCTTC.

The chain links TRBV30 to TRBJ1-4; no firm D call. Germline lookup yields CDR1 GTSNPN and CDR2 SVGIG (reference sequence). CDR3 length: 13 amino acids. V was clipped by 4 bases and J by 0 bases, with 6 bases between them. The CDR3 bases are TGTGCCTGGACAGGAGCAACTAATGAAAAACTGTTTTTT. It specifies CAWTGATNEKLFF.

J is TRBJ2-3 and V is TRBV9, with D perhaps given as TRBD1 or TRBD2 (6 bases each). Between the trimmed V and J ends, which lost 4 bases and 4 bases, there was a span of 16 bases. The CDR3 is 15 amino acids. Per the germline V gene, CDR1 is SGDLS and CDR2 is YYNGEE. The CDR3 nucleotides are TGTGCCAGCAGCCCAGAGGGGGGCCCCGCAGATACGCAGTATTTT. Protein sequence: CASSPEGGPADTQYF.

The CDR3 DNA follows: TGCAGTGCTAGTTTGGGACAGGGGGTATGGCAAGGGTATGGCTACACCTTC. Translation gives CSASLGQGVWQGYGYTF. The chain has TRBV20-1 and TRBJ1-2, with 11 bases that match TRBD1. The germline V gene has CDR1 DFQATT and CDR2 SNEGSKA (reference sequence). With 3 bases clipped from V and 5 bases from J, the junction kept 14 bases outside the gene matches. The CDR3 spans 17 residues.

V usage is TRBV5-6 and J usage is TRBJ1-1; 7 bases agree with TRBD1. Germline lookup yields CDR1 SGHDT and CDR2 YYEEEE. V lost 4 bases, J lost 4 bases, and 7 bases stayed unmatched. This CDR3 comprises 14 residues. Written as DNA, the CDR3 is TGTGCCAGCAGCCTCAGACAGGGTCGCACTGAAGCTTTCTTT. It yields the protein CASSLRQGRTEAFF.

The J gene is TRBJ1-1, the V gene TRBV18; D gene uncertain. The V gene lost 2 bases and the J gene lost 2 bases, with 9 bases spanning the gap. The CDR3 runs to 14 residues. Germline values: CDR1 KGHSH, CDR2 LQKENI. The CDR3 sequence is CASSPDHGNTEAFF. The CDR3 coding sequence is TGTGCCAGCTCACCAGACCACGGCAACACTGAAGCTTTCTTT.

Details on this clone: Germline and junction disagree at one end, which may indicate a read error. The same CDR3 arises from other DNA sequences in this sample as well. This rearrangement joins TRBV28 to TRBJ2-3; the D gene is possibly TRBD2 (5 bases). Per germline, CDR1 MDHEN and CDR2 SYDVKM. CDR3 length: 13 amino acids. The chain's CDR3 is CASMAADTDTQYF. The CDR3 DNA follows: TGCGCCAGTATGGCAGCGGACACAGATACGCAGTATTTT.

This chain joins TRBV4-3 and TRBJ1-4, with 10 positions matching TRBD1. CDR1 is LGHNA and CDR2 is YSLEER in the germline V gene. V was clipped by 2 bases and J by 5 bases; unmatched bases: 8. CDR3 length: 17 amino acids. The CDR3 bases are TGCGCCAGCAGCCAACCGGGACAGGGGTTAGAGAATGAAAAACTGTTTTTT. Encoded protein: CASSQPGQGLENEKLFF.

The rearrangement links TRBV30 to TRBJ1-6; TRBD1 aligns across 10 bases. The CDR3 is 17 amino acids. V dropped 3 bases and J dropped 13; count of bases not matched to a gene: 18. The germline V gene has CDR1 GTSNPN and CDR2 SVGIG (reference sequence). CDR3 sequence (DNA): TGTGCCTGGAGCCGGGGTCGGGACAGGGGCCGGGATGATCCCCTCCACTTT. It codes for CAWSRGRDRGRDDPLHF. Complete variable domain (other parts from reference TRBV30 and TRBJ1-6): SQTIHQWPATLVQPVGSPLSLECTVEGTSNPNLYWYRQAAGRGLQLLFYSVGIGQISSEVPQNLSASRPQDRQFILSSKKLLLSDSGFYLCAWSRGRDRGRDDPLHFGNGTRLTVT.

About this clone itself: This sample includes further DNA sequences coding for the same CDR3. This chain joins TRBV19 and TRBJ1-2; tentative D call: TRBD1 (5 bases). The germline CDR1 and CDR2 sequences are LNHDA and SQIVND (reference sequence). This CDR3 spans 14 amino acids. Trimming took 5 bases from V and 8 from J, leaving 18 bases between them. CDR3 in DNA: TGTGCCAGTAGTGGGGGAGAGGCTCGGGGGGGCTACACCTTC. The encoded protein is CASSGGEARGGYTF.